The 21 T cell receptor beta chains reported below all come from one sample, sequenced in a study of beta chain features in type 1 diabetes. Overall study findings and caveats: All four CD4+ subsets of Type 1 diabetes patients contained TCRB CDR3s that were moderately but significantly shorter.

Reverse transcribing all isolated RNA meant expressed TCRB transcripts were sequenced. Assay used: immunoSEQ multiplex PCR; TCRdb lists only in-frame clones, some missing. The sample records about 340,000 clones, about 13% being singletons. The antigens of these receptors remain unknown. Sequencing used naive CD4+ T cells from blood. These receptors all come from a woman aged 18-29 years with type 1 diabetes.

The chain combines TRBV30 with TRBJ2-4; D is possibly TRBD1 (6 bases). Per germline, CDR1 GTSNPN and CDR2 SVGIG (reference sequence). The CDR3 covers 16 residues. The V and J ends lost 5 bases and 0 bases respectively, with 17 bases between them. This chain's CDR3 is CAWGKDSYLAKNIQYF. The CDR3 nucleotides are TGTGCCTGGGGGAAGGACAGTTATCTAGCCAAAAACATTCAGTACTTC.

This clone was observed a handful of times. This chain uses TRBV7-9 with TRBJ1-1, with 7 bases aligning to TRBD1. CDR1 is SEHNR and CDR2 is FQNEAQ in the germline V gene (reference sequence). This CDR3 spans 16 amino acids. Trimming took 2 bases from V and 5 from J; bases not matched to a gene: 11. CDR3 bases: TGTGCCAGCAGCTTACCCGTCATAGGGGGCCGGACTGAAGCTTTCTTT. Its translation: CASSLPVIGGRTEAFF.

The rearrangement joins TRBV5-1 to TRBJ2-6; D perhaps matches TRBD2 (5 bases). CDR3 size: 13 residues. V gave up 7 bases and J gave up 0 bases, with 5 bases separating them. CDR1 and CDR2 (germline): SGHRS, YFSETQ. CDR3 in DNA: TGCGCCAGCCGGGACTCTGGGGCCAACGTCCTGACTTTC. It yields the protein CASRDSGANVLTF. The variable domain in full, completed from reference TRBV5-1 and TRBJ2-6, reads KAGVTQTPRYLIKTRGQQVTLSCSPISGHRSVSWYQQTPGQGLQFLFEYFSETQRNKGNFPGRFSGRQFSNSRSEMNVSTLELGDSALYLCASRDSGANVLTFGAGSRLTVL.

In this sample, this clone turned up a few times. The chain joins TRBV20-1 to TRBJ2-7; D gene uncertain. Deletions cut 1 base from V and 6 bases from J, with 7 bases between. This CDR3 comprises 11 residues. Germline V CDR1 and CDR2: DFQATT, SNEGSKA (reference sequence). The CDR3 coding sequence is TGCAGTGCTAGAGGCTATGGCGAGCAGTACTTC. Its protein product is CSARGYGEQYF.

The chain is built from TRBV7-9 and TRBJ2-7, with D hard to call. V was clipped by 4 bases and J by 0 bases, with 4 bases between them. Germline V gene data show CDR1 as SEHNR and CDR2 as FQNEAQ (reference sequence). The CDR3 runs 12 residues. The CDR3 DNA follows: TGTGCCAGCAGCTCCCTCTCCTACGAGCAGTACTTC. Protein product: CASSSLSYEQYF.

Of note for this clone: Other DNA sequences within the sample encode an identical CDR3. CDR3 protein: CASSLDRNTEAFF. The CDR3, as DNA: TGTGCCAGCAGCTTAGACCGGAACACTGAAGCTTTCTTT. The chain recombines TRBV11-2 with TRBJ1-1, with unresolved D. CDR1 is SGHAT, CDR2 FQNNGV, per germline. The V and J ends lost 0 bases and 1 base respectively, with 3 bases between them. The CDR3 extends over 13 amino acids.

This CDR3 is CASSSYQGFGEAFF. CDR3 nucleotide sequence: TGTGCCAGCAGCTCCTACCAGGGTTTCGGTGAAGCTTTCTTT. The V and J genes are TRBV7-2 and TRBJ1-1, with D perhaps TRBD1 (5 bases). Trimming removed 4 bases at V and 7 bases at J, with 16 bases between. CDR3 length: 14 residues. Looked up from germline, CDR1 is SGHTA and CDR2 is FQGNSA.

This clone was seen only a few times. The chain's CDR3 is CASSLTPAGETQYF. In DNA, the CDR3 is TGCGCCAGCAGCCTTACCCCTGCGGGAGAGACCCAGTACTTC. The rearrangement joins TRBV4-1 to TRBJ2-5; tentative D call: TRBD2 (5 bases). Germline lookup yields CDR1 MGHRA and CDR2 YSYEKL. This CDR3 region has 14 residues. V shed 4 bases and J shed 4 bases, with 13 bases lying between them.

This clone was seen only once. The CDR3 region is CASSVRQASNYGYTF. The CDR3 nucleotides are TGTGCCAGCAGCGTCAGACAGGCCTCTAACTATGGCTACACCTTC. This chain connects TRBV9 to TRBJ1-2; D is possibly TRBD1 (6 bases). Germline assignment: CDR1 SGDLS and CDR2 YYNGEE. Trimming removed 2 bases at V and 0 bases at J, with 11 bases between. This CDR3 comprises 15 residues.

The rearrangement uses TRBV7-9 and TRBJ1-2, with 12 bases matching TRBD1. V was pared by 3 bases and J by 0 bases, with 5 bases of the junction left unmatched. This CDR3 is built from 17 residues. Germline V lookup: CDR1 SEHNR, CDR2 FQNEAQ (reference sequence). CDR3 nucleotide sequence: TGTGCCAGCAGCTTTTTCAGGGACAGGGGGCCTAACTATGGCTACACCTTC. It specifies CASSFFRDRGPNYGYTF.

The chain recombines TRBV5-4 with TRBJ2-1; 7 bases line up with TRBD1. Germline CDR1 SGHNT, CDR2 YYREEE (reference sequence). The trim removed 3 bases at V and 1 base at J, leaving 1 base unmatched. CDR3 size: 14 residues. The CDR3 loop reads CASSSQGSYNEQFF. The CDR3 region has the DNA TGTGCCAGCAGCTCACAGGGGTCCTACAATGAGCAGTTCTTC.

The count of this clone is one. This chain uses TRBV28 with TRBJ2-5, with D perhaps matching TRBD1 (5 bases). Germline V gene data show CDR1 as MDHEN and CDR2 as SYDVKM. V was trimmed by 2 bases and J by 4 bases, leaving 14 bases between them. The CDR3 loop spans 15 amino acids. In DNA form, the CDR3 reads TGTGCCAGCAGTTTACGGCAGGGTTATAGAGAGACCCAGTACTTC. Residues: CASSLRQGYRETQYF.

This clone was detected a few times. The chain joins TRBV27 to TRBJ2-3, with 11 positions matching TRBD1. Looked up from germline, CDR1 is MNHEY and CDR2 is SMNVEV (reference sequence). The V gene end was trimmed by 3 bases and the J gene end by 3 bases; junction bases not matched to a gene: 2. CDR3 length: 15 residues. The CDR3 DNA is TGTGCCAGCAGTTTCGGGACAGGGGGTACAGATACGCAGTATTTT. Translating it yields CASSFGTGGTDTQYF.

The CDR3 DNA sequence: TGTGCCAGCAGCTCGCCTCCGGGACTAGCGGGAGTCACCTTCTACAATGAGCAGTTCTTC. Residues: CASSSPPGLAGVTFYNEQFF. The V call is TRBV28, the J call TRBJ2-1; 14 nucleotides agree with TRBD2. V dropped 6 bases and J dropped 3; count of bases not matched to a gene: 16. Germline loops: CDR1 MDHEN, CDR2 SYDVKM. There are 20 residues in the CDR3.

This clone appeared a few times. This chain connects TRBV7-2 to TRBJ1-4; possible D gene TRBD1, 6 bases. This CDR3 comprises 14 residues. The V and J ends lost 3 bases and 7 bases respectively, with 12 bases between them. Looked up from germline, CDR1 is SGHTA and CDR2 is FQGNSA. CDR3 sequence reads: CASSFQVGGEKLFF. DNA of the CDR3: TGTGCCAGCAGCTTCCAAGTAGGGGGTGAAAAACTGTTTTTT.

Only a few counts were recorded for this clone. The chain has TRBV28 and TRBJ2-7; 10 nucleotides agree with TRBD1. In germline, CDR1 is MDHEN, CDR2 SYDVKM. CDR3 size: 14 residues. V shed 4 bases, J shed 2 bases, and the junction held 2 bases outside the gene matches. CDR3 in DNA: TGTGCCAGCAGTTGGGGGACAGGGGCCTACGAGCAGTACTTC. Protein product: CASSWGTGAYEQYF.

The rearrangement uses TRBV15 and TRBJ1-1, with D possibly being TRBD1 (6 bases). The CDR3 covers 15 residues. Per the germline V gene, CDR1 is LNHNV and CDR2 is YYDKDF (reference sequence). The V end lost 1 base, the J end lost 0 bases, and 9 bases lay between the germline ends. CDR3 coding DNA: TGTGCCACCAGCAGAGGAGGACAGATGAACACTGAAGCTTTCTTT. This sequence encodes CATSRGGQMNTEAFF.

This clone was picked up a small number of times. The V and J genes are TRBV19 and TRBJ1-3, with D uncertain. Germline loops: CDR1 LNHDA, CDR2 SQIVND (reference sequence). The CDR3 runs 14 residues. V was cut by 7 bases and J by 2 bases, with 12 bases left in between. In nucleotides, the CDR3 is TGTGCCAGTACACGCTCCCAGGCTGGAAACACCATATATTTT. It yields the protein CASTRSQAGNTIYF.

This clone was counted between two and nine times. CDR3 coding DNA: TGCGCCAGCAGGGCCGTGCCTAGCGGGGCCCCTTACAATGAGCAGTTCTTC. Encoded protein: CASRAVPSGAPYNEQFF. This rearrangement joins TRBV5-1 to TRBJ2-1; 9 nucleotides line up with TRBD2. V gave up 5 bases and J gave up 4 bases; unmatched junction bases: 13. Germline V gene lookup returns CDR1 SGHRS and CDR2 YFSETQ. The CDR3 consists of 17 residues.

This clone showed up just a few times. The gene calls are TRBV7-2 and TRBJ2-1, with 13 nucleotides matching TRBD2. The junction had 11 bases not matched to a gene; V was cut back by 3 bases and J by 9 bases. CDR3 length: 17 residues. From germline, CDR1 is SGHTA and CDR2 FQGNSA. As DNA, the CDR3 is TGTGCCAGCAGCTTCAACCCCGGGACTAGCGGGAACACTGAGCAGTTCTTC. Translating it yields CASSFNPGTSGNTEQFF.

V and J are TRBV2 and TRBJ2-7, with D possibly being TRBD2 (6 bases). CDR1 is SNHLY and CDR2 is FYNNEI in the germline V gene. This CDR3 comprises 17 residues. V dropped 0 bases and J dropped 0 bases, with 15 bases sitting between them. DNA for the CDR3: TGTGCCAGCAGTGAAGCGAGTAGCGGAAGAGGCTCCTACGAGCAGTACGTC. This gives the protein CASSEASSGRGSYEQYV.